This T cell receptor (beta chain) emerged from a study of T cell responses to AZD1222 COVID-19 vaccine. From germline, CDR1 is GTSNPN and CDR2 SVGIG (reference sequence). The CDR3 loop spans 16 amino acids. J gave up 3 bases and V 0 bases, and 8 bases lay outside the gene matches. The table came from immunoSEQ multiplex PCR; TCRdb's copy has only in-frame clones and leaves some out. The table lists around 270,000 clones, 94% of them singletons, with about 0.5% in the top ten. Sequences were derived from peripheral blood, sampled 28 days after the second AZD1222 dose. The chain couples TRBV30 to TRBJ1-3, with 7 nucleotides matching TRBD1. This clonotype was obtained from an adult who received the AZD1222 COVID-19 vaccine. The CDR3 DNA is TGTGCCTGGAGTGTTCCCACAGGGGTGTTTGGAAACACCATATATTTT. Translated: CAWSVPTGVFGNTIYF.